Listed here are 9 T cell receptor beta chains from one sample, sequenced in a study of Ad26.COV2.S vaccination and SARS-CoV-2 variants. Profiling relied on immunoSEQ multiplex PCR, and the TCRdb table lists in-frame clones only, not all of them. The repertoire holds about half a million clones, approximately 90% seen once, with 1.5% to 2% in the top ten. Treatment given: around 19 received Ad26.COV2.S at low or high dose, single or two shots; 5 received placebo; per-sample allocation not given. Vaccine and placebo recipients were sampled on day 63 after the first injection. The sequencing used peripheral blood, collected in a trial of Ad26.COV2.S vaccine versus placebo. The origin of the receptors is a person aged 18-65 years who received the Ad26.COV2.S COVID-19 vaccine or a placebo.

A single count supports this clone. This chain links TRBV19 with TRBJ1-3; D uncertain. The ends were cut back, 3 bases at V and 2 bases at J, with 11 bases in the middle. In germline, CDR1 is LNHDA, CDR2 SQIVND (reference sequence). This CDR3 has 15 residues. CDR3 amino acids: CASSITFSTGNTIYF. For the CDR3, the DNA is TGTGCCAGTAGTATTACTTTCTCAACTGGAAACACCATATATTTT.

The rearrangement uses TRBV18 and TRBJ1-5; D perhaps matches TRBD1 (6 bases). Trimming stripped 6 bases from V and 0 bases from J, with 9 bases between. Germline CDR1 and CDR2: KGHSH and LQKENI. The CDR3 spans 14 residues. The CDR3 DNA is TGTGCCAGCTCCTGGACAGCTAGCAATCAGCCCCAGCATTTT. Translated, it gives CASSWTASNQPQHF.

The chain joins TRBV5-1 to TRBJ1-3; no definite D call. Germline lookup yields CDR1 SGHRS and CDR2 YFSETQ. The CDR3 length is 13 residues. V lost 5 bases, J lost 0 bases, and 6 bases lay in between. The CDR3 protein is CASRLASGNTIYF. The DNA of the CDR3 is TGCGCCAGCAGACTCGCCTCTGGAAACACCATATATTTT.

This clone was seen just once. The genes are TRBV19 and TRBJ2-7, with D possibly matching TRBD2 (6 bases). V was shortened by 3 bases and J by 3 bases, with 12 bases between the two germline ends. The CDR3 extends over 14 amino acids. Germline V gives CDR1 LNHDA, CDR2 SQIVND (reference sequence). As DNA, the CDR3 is TGTGCCAGTAGTATTACGGGAGAGGGCTACGAGCAGTACTTC. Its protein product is CASSITGEGYEQYF.

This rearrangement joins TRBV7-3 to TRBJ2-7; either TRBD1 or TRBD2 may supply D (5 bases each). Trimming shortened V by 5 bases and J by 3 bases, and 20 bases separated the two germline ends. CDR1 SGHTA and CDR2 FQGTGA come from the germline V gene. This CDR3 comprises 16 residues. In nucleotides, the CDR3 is TGTGCCAGCAGCCTCACGGGCGGGCCAGGGATCTACGAGCAGTACTTC. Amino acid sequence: CASSLTGGPGIYEQYF.

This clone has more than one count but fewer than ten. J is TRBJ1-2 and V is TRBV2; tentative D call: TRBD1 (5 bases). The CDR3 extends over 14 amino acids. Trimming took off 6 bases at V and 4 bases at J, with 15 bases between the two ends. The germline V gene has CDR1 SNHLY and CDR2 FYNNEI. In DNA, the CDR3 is TGTGCCAGCAGGGCAGGGTTCGTAGGCTATGGCTACACCTTC. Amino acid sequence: CASRAGFVGYGYTF.

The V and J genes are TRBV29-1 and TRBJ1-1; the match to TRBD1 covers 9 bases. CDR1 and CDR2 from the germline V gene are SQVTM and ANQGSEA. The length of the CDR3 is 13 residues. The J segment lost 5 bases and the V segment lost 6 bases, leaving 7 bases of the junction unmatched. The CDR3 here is CSVAGQGGTEAFF. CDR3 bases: TGCAGCGTGGCGGGACAGGGTGGAACTGAAGCTTTCTTT.

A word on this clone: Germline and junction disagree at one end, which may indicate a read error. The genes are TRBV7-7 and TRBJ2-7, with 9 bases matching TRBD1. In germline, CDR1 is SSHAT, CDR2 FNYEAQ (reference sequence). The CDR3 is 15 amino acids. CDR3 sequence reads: CASSFGQGKSYEQYF. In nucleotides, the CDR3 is TGTGCTAGCAGCTTCGGACAGGGGAAATCCTACGAGCAGTACTTC.

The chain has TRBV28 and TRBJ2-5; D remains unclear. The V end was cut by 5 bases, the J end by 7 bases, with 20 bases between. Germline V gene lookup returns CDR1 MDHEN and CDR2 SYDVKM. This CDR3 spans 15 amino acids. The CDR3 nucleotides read TGTGCCAGCAGTGTTCCCCAGACATATTCGGGGACCCAGTACTTC. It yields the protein CASSVPQTYSGTQYF.